Listed here is a single T cell receptor beta chain. At one end the junction does not follow the germline gene, possibly because of a read error. This sample is part of a study of blood T cell repertoires in COVID-19. Study as a whole: Specimens from acute and convalescent COVID-19 originated in the United States, Italy and Spain. The analysed material was cDNA or gDNA that came from T cells, B-cell-depleted T cells, or PBMCs.

Produced via immunoSEQ multiplex PCR; TCRdb's table is partial and in-frame only. The table lists 150,000 to 200,000 clones, roughly 86% of them singletons, with about 0.95% in the top ten. Material: peripheral blood. The TCR sequence derives from a man aged 18 to 35 with acute or convalescent COVID-19.

Here the CDR3 reads CASTLSPGEAFF. DNA of the CDR3: TGTGCCAGCACCTTAAGTCCAGGTGAAGCTTTCTTT. This chain joins TRBV7-8 and TRBJ1-1; unclear D gene. Germline V lookup: CDR1 SGHVS, CDR2 FQNEAQ. This CDR3 region has 12 residues.